This T cell receptor (beta chain) came from a study of metastatic and nonmetastatic thyroid tumors. The overall study: Repertoires of blood and of tissue (tumor or nodule) from malignant and benign thyroid patients were compared. Study-level results: Benign nodules were reported to have significantly lower TCR beta diversity than malignant thyroid tumors, in blood and tumor.

V dropped 3 bases and J dropped 0 bases, with 8 bases sitting between them. The CDR3 extends over 14 amino acids. The germline V gene encodes CDR1 MNHNS and CDR2 SASEGT. Every patient was untreated before thyroid surgery. This clone was seen more than once but under ten times. Antigen specificity is unknown. Authors' methods: Variation in CDR3 across clinicopathological groups served as the basis for constructing a distant-metastasis classifier in papillary thyroid cancer. TCRdb re-clonotyped the PCR reads via MiXCR. These V and J calls rely on TCRdb rather than the paper's analysis. The sample shows roughly 20,000 clones, roughly 38% of them seen only once.

This TCR derives from a female donor with papillary thyroid cancer or a benign thyroid nodule (not recorded which). Some clones in this sample may be carry-over from other donors' samples. The J gene is TRBJ1-2, the V gene TRBV6-1; D not resolved. Sequencing input: tumor tissue. This CDR3 reads CASSDSPPNYGYTF. For the CDR3, the DNA is TGTGCCAGCAGTGACAGTCCTCCTAACTATGGCTACACCTTC.